This T cell receptor beta chain was sequenced for a study of PD-1 blockade in classical Hodgkin lymphoma. Libraries were prepared by immunoSEQ multiplex PCR; TCRdb keeps only in-frame clonotypes and omits some of them. The sample holds some 24,000 clones; 60% to 80% are singletons and the top ten take 6.5% to 7%. All patients relapsed after autologous stem cell transplantation, and brentuximab vedotin exposure varied. The germline gives CDR1 SGHAT, CDR2 FQNNGV. V gave up 5 bases and J gave up 1 base, with 14 bases separating them. There are 15 residues in the CDR3. This sequence was found in a human donor with classical Hodgkin lymphoma. The source material was peripheral blood mononuclear cells (PBMCs), sampled at baseline. V gene TRBV11-2 combines with J gene TRBJ2-5; TRBD2 might be the D (6 bases). The CDR3 loop reads CASSRIAVTQETQYF. The CDR3 nucleotides read TGTGCCAGCAGCCGCATAGCGGTGACCCAAGAGACCCAGTACTTC.